This T cell receptor (beta chain) was captured by sequencing in a study of blood T cell repertoires in COVID-19. Recovery meant two consecutive negative NP/OP PCR tests, professional clearance, or resolved symptoms. Sequenced by immunoSEQ multiplex PCR; TCRdb stores in-frame clones only, minus some. Of roughly 200,000 clones in the sample, around 87% were seen once. CDR1 and CDR2 (germline): SGDLS, YYNGEE. Trimming left V 0 bases short and J 8 bases short, with 14 bases between. The CDR3 sequence is 15 residues long. This clonotype was sampled from a woman in her twenties or thirties who had recovered from COVID-19. The sequencing input was PBMCs or T cells enriched from blood (not recorded which). The V and J genes are TRBV9 and TRBJ1-4, with D unresolved. The CDR3 loop is CASSVGPRYEEKLFF. CDR3 sequence (DNA): TGTGCCAGCAGCGTAGGCCCCAGGTACGAAGAAAAACTGTTTTTT.